This entry lists 10 T cell receptor beta chains sequenced from one sample in a study of Graves' ophthalmopathy and Graves' hyperthyroidism (dated by TCRdb to the late 2010s). Sequenced on an Illumina HiSeq 2000. For repertoire sequencing, the TCR beta CDR3 regions were amplified from RNA transcripts. The first round of RT-PCR was done with HTBI primers and the Qiagen OneStep RT-PCR kit, and was followed by a second round of multiplex PCR, then size selection and purification. TCRdb cleaned the public reads at Q25 with fastp, built clones with MiXCR and kept in-frame beta chains. Each CDR3 protein gets just one entry, which takes the most common genes and DNA from the rows behind it. This sample holds over a million distinct CDR3 sequences; about 40% were observed only once. 11% of the sample is taken by the ten largest. The sequenced material came from peripheral blood or thyroid tissue (not recorded which). The receptors were gathered from an adult man with Graves' hyperthyroidism.

Remarks on this clonotype: The junction and the germline gene differ at one end; a read error may be behind it. The chain is built from TRBV12-3 or TRBV12-4 and TRBJ2-7; 13 positions agree with TRBD2. The CDR3 runs to 15 residues. In DNA, the CDR3 is TGTGCCAGCAGTGGGACTAGCGGGGCCTCCTGCGAGCAGTACTTC. It is translated as CASSGTSGASCEQYF.

The chain couples TRBV19 to TRBJ1-6, with D possibly matching TRBD1 (5 bases). V lost 3 bases and J 6 bases, leaving 18 bases between the germline ends. CDR1 is LNHDA and CDR2 is SQIVND in the germline V gene (reference sequence). The CDR3 is made up of 17 amino acids. For the CDR3, the DNA is TGTGCCAGTAGTATGGTCGTGGGGACCGGGTCTAATTCACCCCTCCACTTT. Translating it yields CASSMVVGTGSNSPLHF.

There are many counts of this clonotype. This sequence joins TRBV20-1 and TRBJ1-1; no reliable D call. V shed 6 bases and J shed 0 bases, with 2 bases lying between them. The CDR3 contains 10 residues. In germline, CDR1 is DFQATT, CDR2 SNEGSKA (reference sequence). In nucleotides, the CDR3 is TGCAGTGCAGTGAACACTGAAGCTTTCTTT. It codes for CSAVNTEAFF.

On this clonotype itself: It may be a read error: a sequence one base away is much more abundant. The DNA for the CDR3 is TGTGCCATCAGTTACCGGGTGGCCACGGAGACCCAGTACTTC. Its protein product is CAISYRVATETQYF. The V call is TRBV10-3, the J call TRBJ2-5, with D unresolved. V was cut by 5 bases and J by 5 bases, with 15 bases left in between. Per germline, CDR1 ENHRY and CDR2 SYGVKD. This CDR3 region has 14 residues.

This sequence joins TRBV7-9 and TRBJ1-2, with D tentatively TRBD1 (6 bases). The V end lost 1 base, the J end lost 3 bases, and 9 bases lay between the germline ends. The CDR3 sequence is 14 residues long. Germline V gene sequence: CDR1 SEHNR, CDR2 FQNEAQ (reference sequence). In DNA form, the CDR3 reads TGTGCCAGCAGCTTAGACAGGGCTTACTATGGCTACACCTTC. Its translation is CASSLDRAYYGYTF.

The chain carries TRBV2 and TRBJ2-6, with TRBD1 matching over 7 bases. The CDR3 is made up of 15 amino acids. CDR1 is SNHLY and CDR2 is FYNNEI in the germline V gene. After removal of 10 bases from V and 4 bases from J, the junction contained 10 bases not matched to a gene. CDR3 sequence reads: CAIGTGVPGANVLTF. DNA of the CDR3: TGTGCCATCGGAACAGGGGTCCCCGGGGCCAACGTCCTGACTTTC. Together with reference TRBV2 and TRBJ2-6, the CDR3 gives the full variable domain: EPEVTQTPSHQVTQMGQEVILRCVPISNHLYFYWYRQILGQKVEFLVSFYNNEISEKSEIFDDQFSVERPDGSNFTLKIRSTKLEDSAMYFCAIGTGVPGANVLTFGAGSRLTVL.

The gene calls are TRBV11-2 and TRBJ2-2; 9 positions agree with TRBD1. The CDR3 is 17 residues long. The V gene's germline CDR1 is SGHAT and CDR2 FQNNGV. V shed 4 bases, J shed 6 bases, and the junction held 12 bases outside the gene matches. CDR3 loop: CASSSLHWDRVAGELFF. In nucleotides, the CDR3 is TGTGCCAGCAGCTCGCTTCATTGGGACAGGGTTGCCGGGGAGCTGTTTTTT.

The chain carries TRBV25-1 and TRBJ2-2; D is unresolved. Trimming removed 2 bases from V and 5 bases from J, with 9 bases in between. This CDR3 is 14 amino acids long. Looked up from germline, CDR1 is MGHDK and CDR2 is SYGVNS. This chain's CDR3 is CASSERVSTGELFF. Here the CDR3 DNA reads TGTGCCAGCAGTGAAAGGGTATCGACCGGGGAGCTGTTTTTT.

This clonotype occurred a few times. This chain links TRBV12-3 or TRBV12-4 with TRBJ2-5; D might be TRBD1 (6 bases). V gave up 3 bases and J gave up 7 bases, with 18 bases separating them. The CDR3 runs to 15 residues. CDR3 DNA sequence: TGTGCCAGCAGTTTGGGGATATCAGGGGCGGGGACCCAGTACTTC. Translated, it gives CASSLGISGAGTQYF.

The gene calls are TRBV29-1 and TRBJ1-1; D may be TRBD1 (6 bases). The CDR3 contains 13 residues. Per the germline V gene, CDR1 is SQVTM and CDR2 is ANQGSEA. Trimming left V 8 bases short and J 2 bases short, with 15 bases between. The CDR3 DNA is TGCAGCCTTCGAATACAGGGTAACACTGAAGCTTTCTTT. Translation: CSLRIQGNTEAFF. The full variable domain, completed using reference TRBV29-1 and TRBJ1-1, is SAVISQKPSRDICQRGTSLTIQCQVDSQVTMMFWYRQQPGQSLTLIATANQGSEATYESGFVIDKFPISRPNLTFSTLTVSNMSPEDSSIYLCSLRIQGNTEAFFGQGTRLTVV.